This passage covers 29 T cell receptor beta chains from one sample sequenced in a study of shared clonotypes between healthy human individuals. The protocol was immunoSEQ multiplex PCR, while the TCRdb copy is restricted to in-frame clones and leaves out a portion. In the table there are hundreds of thousands of clones, 70% to 75% of which are singletons. The sequencing sample was made of memory CD4+ T cells sorted from blood. The sample's subset: CD45RA-negative fraction. Every receptor here comes from a man under 40 in good health.

The V gene is TRBV7-3, the J gene TRBJ2-1; a possible D gene is TRBD2 (7 bases). Trimming took 4 bases from V and 2 from J, leaving 15 bases between them. Germline V lookup: CDR1 SGHTA, CDR2 FQGTGA. This CDR3 contains 16 residues. The CDR3 DNA follows: TGTGCCAGCAGCTCGAGAGCGGGGACAACCTACAATGAGCAGTTCTTC. This codes for CASSSRAGTTYNEQFF.

The rearrangement uses TRBV29-1 and TRBJ2-5, with D perhaps being TRBD1 or TRBD2 (5 bases each). Between the trimmed V and J ends, which lost 6 bases and 4 bases, there was a span of 15 bases. This CDR3 comprises 13 residues. Germline lookup yields CDR1 SQVTM and CDR2 ANQGSEA. The CDR3 DNA reads as TGCAGCGTCGGGGCGTCCGTGGTAGAGACCCAGTACTTC. The encoded protein is CSVGASVVETQYF.

The V gene is TRBV2, the J gene TRBJ2-1; 9 nucleotides agree with TRBD2. Trimming took 0 bases from V and 9 from J; bases not matched to a gene: 9. CDR3 length: 16 amino acids. Germline V CDR1 and CDR2: SNHLY, FYNNEI. CDR3 nucleotides: TGTGCCAGCAGTGAAGCGCATAGCGGGAGTTTTGGTGAGCAGTTCTTC. Protein product: CASSEAHSGSFGEQFF. Looking up the rest from reference TRBV2 and TRBJ2-1 gives the full variable domain: EPEVTQTPSHQVTQMGQEVILRCVPISNHLYFYWYRQILGQKVEFLVSFYNNEISEKSEIFDDQFSVERPDGSNFTLKIRSTKLEDSAMYFCASSEAHSGSFGEQFFGPGTRLTVL.

This sequence joins TRBV5-1 and TRBJ2-1, with D tentatively TRBD2 (6 bases). V shed 0 bases and J shed 7 bases, with 11 bases lying between them. Per germline, CDR1 SGHRS and CDR2 YFSETQ. The CDR3 sequence is 14 residues long. The CDR3 protein is CASSLVLGGNEQFF. DNA for the CDR3: TGCGCCAGCAGCTTGGTGCTGGGGGGTAATGAGCAGTTCTTC.

A few counts support this clone. V and J are TRBV29-1 and TRBJ1-3; 11 nucleotides align to TRBD1. V trimming: 6 bases; J trimming: 8 bases; junction bases outside the gene matches: 0. The CDR3 is 11 residues long. CDR1 is SQVTM, CDR2 ANQGSEA, per germline. This CDR3 reads CSVGQGDTIYF. CDR3 DNA sequence: TGCAGCGTGGGACAGGGGGACACCATATATTTT.

CDR3 bases: TGTGCCAGCAGCTTCGGGGGGCCCTCCGGGCTGGAAATGACCGAGCAGTACTTC. Its protein is CASSFGGPSGLEMTEQYF. The chain has TRBV11-2 and TRBJ2-7; the D gene is possibly TRBD2 (7 bases). The CDR3 covers 18 residues. Germline assignment: CDR1 SGHAT and CDR2 FQNNGV. The V end lost 3 bases, the J end lost 6 bases, and 27 bases lay between the germline ends.

The rearrangement links TRBV19 to TRBJ1-1; TRBD1 matches at 8 bases. The CDR3 loop spans 13 amino acids. V lost 6 bases to trimming and J lost 4 bases; unmatched junction nucleotides: 4. Germline V CDR1 and CDR2: LNHDA, SQIVND (reference sequence). CDR3 bases: TGTGCCAGTAGACCACAGGGGGGCACTGAAGCTTTCTTT. Translating gives CASRPQGGTEAFF.

V gene TRBV2 combines with J gene TRBJ2-1; TRBD2 agrees at 7 bases. The CDR3 is made up of 18 amino acids. Germline V gene lookup returns CDR1 SNHLY and CDR2 FYNNEI. Trimming took 6 bases from V and 11 from J; bases not matched to a gene: 25. Here the CDR3 reads CASSAKYQGLTGRLKQFF. The CDR3 DNA is TGTGCCAGCAGCGCCAAATACCAGGGACTAACTGGAAGGCTTAAGCAGTTCTTC.

V usage is TRBV27 and J usage is TRBJ2-7; D may match TRBD1 or TRBD2 (5 bases each). The CDR3 length is 14 residues. Per the germline V gene, CDR1 is MNHEY and CDR2 is SMNVEV (reference sequence). Deletions cut 3 bases from V and 6 bases from J, with 15 bases between. This chain's CDR3 is CASSLGERRIEQYF. For the CDR3, the DNA is TGTGCCAGCAGTTTGGGGGAAAGGCGGATCGAGCAGTACTTC.

This clone turned up a few times. The chain combines TRBV11-3 with TRBJ1-4; 8 bases agree with TRBD1. V lost 5 bases to trimming and J lost 3 bases; unmatched junction nucleotides: 5. Germline V gene data show CDR1 as SGHNT and CDR2 as YENEEA. The CDR3 has 15 residues. CDR3 protein: CASSTGQGPNEKLFF. In DNA, the CDR3 is TGTGCCAGCAGCACTGGACAGGGCCCTAATGAAAAACTGTTTTTT.

As concerns this clone: A much larger clone differs by one base, so this may be a read error. This chain joins TRBV7-9 and TRBJ2-3; tentative D call: TRBD1 (5 bases). CDR1 SEHNR and CDR2 FQNEAQ come from the germline V gene (reference sequence). The CDR3 is 13 residues long. V lost 11 bases to trimming and J lost 3 bases, with 15 bases between them. CDR3 in DNA: TGTGCCGCCCGGGTGGGGCAGACAGATACGCAGTATTTT. This sequence encodes CAARVGQTDTQYF.

With respect to this clone: Other DNA sequences from this sample encode an identical CDR3 as well. The chain's CDR3 is CASSLQNEQFF. CDR3 bases: TGTGCCAGCAGCTTACAGAATGAGCAGTTCTTC. The chain couples TRBV7-9 to TRBJ2-1; D unclear. Germline V gene sequence: CDR1 SEHNR, CDR2 FQNEAQ (reference sequence). V was clipped by 2 bases and J by 7 bases, with 3 bases between them. The CDR3 has 11 residues.

The V gene is TRBV5-1, the J gene TRBJ2-2; 8 bases are a match to TRBD1. CDR1 is SGHRS, CDR2 YFSETQ, per germline. V was clipped by 7 bases and J by 4 bases; unmatched bases: 9. This CDR3 has 15 residues. The CDR3 coding sequence is TGCGCCAGCGGGCCCCGACAGGGGAGCACCGGGGAGCTGTTTTTT. Translated: CASGPRQGSTGELFF.

This chain links TRBV29-1 with TRBJ1-1, with 8 positions matching TRBD1. The CDR3 is 13 residues long. V gave up 6 bases and J gave up 2 bases; unmatched junction bases: 5. CDR1 is SQVTM, CDR2 ANQGSEA, per germline. The CDR3 protein is CSVEGQVNTEAFF. The DNA for the CDR3 is TGCAGCGTGGAGGGACAGGTCAACACTGAAGCTTTCTTT.

V and J are TRBV6-5 and TRBJ2-7, with D hard to call. There are 14 residues in the CDR3. CDR1 MNHEY and CDR2 SVGAGI come from the germline V gene. The germline V and J ends were trimmed by 8 bases and 0 bases, with 14 bases remaining between them. CDR3: CASGTRPLSYEQYF. The CDR3, as DNA: TGTGCCAGCGGTACACGACCCCTCTCCTACGAGCAGTACTTC.

This clone showed up many times. The sample carries other DNA sequences with the same CDR3. The rearrangement links TRBV11-3 to TRBJ1-3, with 9 nucleotides matching TRBD1. Looked up from germline, CDR1 is SGHNT and CDR2 is YENEEA. The CDR3 contains 15 residues. V trimming: 5 bases; J trimming: 4 bases; junction bases outside the gene matches: 6. CDR3 in DNA: TGTGCCAGCAGCCCGGGACAGGGACCAGGAAACACCATATATTTT. It translates to CASSPGQGPGNTIYF.

This clone has only one observation. A far bigger clonotype differs at one base, so this is likely a read error. J is TRBJ2-7 and V is TRBV2, with unresolved D. The V gene lost 3 bases and the J gene lost 2 bases, with 2 bases spanning the gap. Germline lookup yields CDR1 SNHLY and CDR2 FYNNEI. CDR3 length: 11 amino acids. DNA of the CDR3: TGTGCCAGCAGTGACACCTACGAGCAGTACTTC. Translating it yields CASSDTYEQYF.

This clone was seen more than once but under ten times. The chain combines TRBV7-9 with TRBJ2-1; perhaps D is TRBD1 or TRBD2 (5 bases each). V was shortened by 1 base and J by 4 bases, with 14 bases between the two germline ends. The CDR3 loop spans 16 amino acids. CDR1 is SEHNR, CDR2 FQNEAQ, per germline (reference sequence). The CDR3 is CASSLGDPLQYNEQFF. Here the CDR3 DNA reads TGTGCCAGCAGCTTAGGGGACCCGCTGCAATACAATGAGCAGTTCTTC.

The J gene is TRBJ2-2, the V gene TRBV20-1; the D is unclear. The CDR3 is made up of 11 amino acids. Germline V gene data show CDR1 as DFQATT and CDR2 as SNEGSKA (reference sequence). V lost 7 bases and J 7 bases, leaving 10 bases between the germline ends. This chain's CDR3 is CSGLSVGELFF. In DNA form, the CDR3 reads TGCAGTGGGCTATCCGTCGGGGAGCTGTTTTTT.

The chain links TRBV27 to TRBJ2-7; the D gene is possibly TRBD2 (6 bases). The germline gives CDR1 MNHEY, CDR2 SMNVEV (reference sequence). This CDR3 has 15 residues. The V and J ends lost 6 bases and 5 bases respectively, with 20 bases between them. CDR3 nucleotides: TGTGCCAGCAGGGGGCCGAATAGCGGAATCGACGAGCAGTACTTC. Translating it yields CASRGPNSGIDEQYF.

The chain is built from TRBV5-1 and TRBJ2-7, with 9 positions matching TRBD1. Unmatched junction bases numbered 9, after V lost 7 bases and J lost 1 base. The CDR3 length is 15 residues. Germline V gene data show CDR1 as SGHRS and CDR2 as YFSETQ. CDR3 sequence (DNA): TGCGCCAGCGCCAACCGGGACAGGGATTCCTACGAGCAGTACTTC. It translates to CASANRDRDSYEQYF. Full variable domain (rest looked up from reference TRBV5-1 and TRBJ2-7): KAGVTQTPRYLIKTRGQQVTLSCSPISGHRSVSWYQQTPGQGLQFLFEYFSETQRNKGNFPGRFSGRQFSNSRSEMNVSTLELGDSALYLCASANRDRDSYEQYFGPGTRLTVT.

A word on this clone: This may be a read error, as it is one base from a much larger clone. This specimen includes other DNA sequences encoding the same CDR3. The V call is TRBV5-4, the J call TRBJ2-1; D call uncertain. This CDR3 is built from 12 residues. The V end lost 4 bases, the J end lost 9 bases, and 11 bases lay between the germline ends. Germline assignment: CDR1 SGHNT and CDR2 YYREEE (reference sequence). The CDR3 region has the DNA TGTGCCAGCAGCCTGCGTATGAGTGAGCAGTTCTTC. Translation gives CASSLRMSEQFF.

This clone was detected only once. The chain combines TRBV7-2 with TRBJ1-5; 7 bases align to TRBD1. V lost 4 bases to trimming and J lost 6 bases; unmatched junction nucleotides: 6. Germline assignment: CDR1 SGHTA and CDR2 FQGNSA. The CDR3 runs to 14 residues. The CDR3 nucleotides are TGTGCCAGCAGCTCAAACAGGGGAGGTCAGCCCCAGCATTTT. Encoded protein: CASSSNRGGQPQHF.

The chain links TRBV6-5 to TRBJ2-7; TRBD1 agrees at 7 bases. This CDR3 comprises 13 residues. Germline V lookup: CDR1 MNHEY, CDR2 SVGAGI. Trimming at V came to 9 bases and at J to 3 bases, leaving 8 bases not matched to a gene. In nucleotides, the CDR3 is TGTGCCAGTACCCGGGACAGCCGCTACGAGCAGTACTTC. It specifies CASTRDSRYEQYF.

The chain links TRBV6-5 to TRBJ2-6; unclear D gene. Trimming left V 2 bases short and J 2 bases short, with 7 bases between. CDR3 length: 15 amino acids. Germline V CDR1 and CDR2: MNHEY, SVGAGI. The CDR3 DNA reads TGTGCCAGCAGTTACGGGTCCCCTGGGGCCAACGTCCTGACTTTC. This encodes CASSYGSPGANVLTF.

The gene calls are TRBV10-3 and TRBJ2-7, with 7 bases that match TRBD2. CDR1 ENHRY and CDR2 SYGVKD come from the germline V gene. This CDR3 has 15 residues. J gave up 2 bases and V 3 bases, and 7 bases lay outside the gene matches. CDR3 nucleotide sequence: TGTGCCATCAGTGAACCCCGACTAGCAACCTACGAGCAGTACTTC. It yields the protein CAISEPRLATYEQYF.

In regard to this clone: This specimen includes other DNA sequences encoding the same CDR3. The chain couples TRBV5-1 to TRBJ1-1; D gene uncertain. CDR3 length equals 14 residues. Germline assignment: CDR1 SGHRS and CDR2 YFSETQ. V was cut by 5 bases and J by 0 bases, with 11 bases left in between. The CDR3 protein is CASSPRQMNTEAFF. The CDR3 bases are TGCGCCAGCAGTCCTCGGCAGATGAACACTGAAGCTTTCTTT.

The V gene is TRBV9, the J gene TRBJ2-5; possible D gene TRBD1, 6 bases. Trimming took off 2 bases at V and 4 bases at J, with 12 bases between the two ends. CDR3 length: 14 residues. Per the germline V gene, CDR1 is SGDLS and CDR2 is YYNGEE. CDR3 sequence: CASSVQGRGETQYF. Written as DNA, the CDR3 is TGTGCCAGCAGCGTTCAGGGGCGAGGAGAGACCCAGTACTTC. The entire variable domain, with the rest obtained from reference TRBV9 and TRBJ2-5, is as follows: DSGVTQTPKHLITATGQRVTLRCSPRSGDLSVYWYQQSLDQGLQFLIQYYNGEERAKGNILERFSAQQFPDLHSELNLSSLELGDSALYFCASSVQGRGETQYFGPGTRLLVL.

V gene TRBV7-9 combines with J gene TRBJ1-3; D gene unclear. The length of the CDR3 is 12 residues. Germline values: CDR1 SEHNR, CDR2 FQNEAQ (reference sequence). V lost 4 bases, J lost 3 bases, and 4 bases lay in between. CDR3 sequence: CASSSHGNTIYF. CDR3 bases: TGTGCCAGCAGCTCCCATGGAAACACCATATATTTT.